This T cell receptor (beta chain) is from a study of T cell responses to AZD1222 COVID-19 vaccine. Researchers grouped second doses given at about 4 or about 12 weeks into one pool. The repertoire was sequenced with immunoSEQ multiplex PCR; TCRdb's copy has only in-frame clones and lacks some. The table records approximately 160,000 clones, 90% to 95% of them present only once. With regard to this clone: Its antigen is currently unknown.

Study-level findings and limits: Baseline seropositives among AZD1222 recipients totaled only five to seven. Repertoires were obtained solely post-peak T cell response.

The source is an adult who received the AZD1222 COVID-19 vaccine. Source: peripheral blood, taken 28 days after the second AZD1222 dose.

The CDR3 loop reads CASNYRGQETQYF. CDR3 sequence (DNA): TGTGCCAGTAATTATCGGGGCCAAGAGACCCAGTACTTC. The chain recombines TRBV19 with TRBJ2-5, with D possibly being TRBD2 (5 bases). The CDR3 extends over 13 amino acids. The ends were cut back, 7 bases at V and 1 base at J, with 10 bases in the middle. Germline CDR1 is LNHDA and CDR2 is SQIVND (reference sequence).